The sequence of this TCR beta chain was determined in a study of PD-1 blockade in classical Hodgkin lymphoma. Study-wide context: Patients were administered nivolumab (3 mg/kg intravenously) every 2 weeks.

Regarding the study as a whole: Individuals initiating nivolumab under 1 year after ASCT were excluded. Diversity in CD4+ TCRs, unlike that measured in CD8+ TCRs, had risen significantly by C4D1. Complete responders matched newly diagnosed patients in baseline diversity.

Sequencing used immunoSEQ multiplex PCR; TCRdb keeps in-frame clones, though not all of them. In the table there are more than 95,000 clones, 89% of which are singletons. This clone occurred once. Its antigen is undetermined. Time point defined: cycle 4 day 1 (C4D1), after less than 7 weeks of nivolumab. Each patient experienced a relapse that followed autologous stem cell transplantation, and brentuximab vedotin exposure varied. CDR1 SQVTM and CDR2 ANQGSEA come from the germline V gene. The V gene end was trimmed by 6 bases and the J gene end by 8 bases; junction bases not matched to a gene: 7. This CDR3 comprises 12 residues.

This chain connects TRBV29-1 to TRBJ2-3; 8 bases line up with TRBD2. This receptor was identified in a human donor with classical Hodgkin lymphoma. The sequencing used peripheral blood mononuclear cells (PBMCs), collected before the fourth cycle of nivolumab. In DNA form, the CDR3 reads TGCAGCGTCCGGGGGGGCCCAAGTACGCAGTATTTT. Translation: CSVRGGPSTQYF.